This T cell receptor beta chain comes out of a study of shared clonotypes between healthy human individuals. In replicate PCRs of sorted subsets, roughly 200 ng DNA, roughly 31,000 T cell genomes, was used. TCRdb keeps only in-frame clones here, not all; method: immunoSEQ multiplex PCR. This table has around 1,100,000 clones, about 80% appearing once. This CDR3 is 15 amino acids long. Germline CDR1 SGHTA, CDR2 FQGTGA. Deletions cut 5 bases from V and 3 bases from J, with 16 bases between. This TCR derives from a man between 18 and 29 years old in good health. Some clones in this sample may be carry-over from other donors' samples. The J gene is TRBJ1-1, the V gene TRBV7-3, with D unresolved. Sequenced sample: memory CD4+ T cells from PBMCs. Subset meaning: CD45RA-negative fraction. For the CDR3, the DNA is TGTGCCAGCAGCCAGGTTTTAAGTGGCTACACTGAAGCTTTCTTT. It specifies CASSQVLSGYTEAFF.